This TCR beta chain was identified during a study of blood T cell repertoires in COVID-19. At the level of the study: Donors in the United States, Italy and Spain gave samples during acute or convalescent COVID-19.

In the authors' workflow: Estimated nucleated cell counts came from reference gene primer amplification. The table came from immunoSEQ multiplex PCR; TCRdb's copy has only in-frame clones and leaves some out. The DNA gave D and trimming, while V, J and clone size come from that table. The sample consists of about 280,000 clones, approximately 86% of them appearing once. Trimming pared 2 bases from V and 4 bases from J, leaving 15 bases between. The CDR3 totals 16 residues. CDR1 and CDR2 from the germline V gene are MNHEY and SVGAGI. Participants, roughly 18 to 90 years old, spanned more than 20 US areas. Participant reports of clinical history set cohort assignment.

This TCR was sampled from a woman younger than 45 who had recovered from COVID-19. V gene TRBV6-5 combines with J gene TRBJ2-1, with D possibly matching TRBD2 (6 bases). Material for sequencing was PBMCs or T cells enriched from blood (not recorded which). The CDR3 here is CASSYGGAGKYNEQFF. The CDR3 bases are TGTGCCAGCAGTTACGGAGGGGCGGGGAAATACAATGAGCAGTTCTTC.